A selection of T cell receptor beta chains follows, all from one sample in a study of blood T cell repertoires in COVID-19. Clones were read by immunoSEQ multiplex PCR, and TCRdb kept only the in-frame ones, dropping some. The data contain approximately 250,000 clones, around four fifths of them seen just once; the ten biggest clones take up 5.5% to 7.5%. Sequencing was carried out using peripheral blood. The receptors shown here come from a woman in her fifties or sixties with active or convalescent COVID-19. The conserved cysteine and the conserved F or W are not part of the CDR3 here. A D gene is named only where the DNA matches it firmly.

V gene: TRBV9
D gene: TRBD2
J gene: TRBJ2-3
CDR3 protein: ASSPSGSSTDTQY

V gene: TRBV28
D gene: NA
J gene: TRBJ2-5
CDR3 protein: ASRYPEGGETQY

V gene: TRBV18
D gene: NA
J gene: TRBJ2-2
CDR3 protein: ASSPRGRETGELF

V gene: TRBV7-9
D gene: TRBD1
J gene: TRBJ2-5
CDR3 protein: ASSFVDRQY

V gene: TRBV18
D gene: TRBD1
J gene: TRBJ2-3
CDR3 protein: ASSPSGQGPTQY

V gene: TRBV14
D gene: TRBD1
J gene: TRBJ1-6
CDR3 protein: ASSQDRHNSPLH

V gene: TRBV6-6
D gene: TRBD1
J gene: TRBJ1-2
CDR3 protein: ASSLPSRNTIRDRNYGYT

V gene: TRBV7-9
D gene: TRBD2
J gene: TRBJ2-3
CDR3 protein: ASSPLLVGGGTDTQY

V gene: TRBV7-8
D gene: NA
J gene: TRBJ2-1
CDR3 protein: ASSLAIGNMNEQF

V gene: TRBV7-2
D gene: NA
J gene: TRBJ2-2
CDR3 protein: ASSGSGTLTGELF

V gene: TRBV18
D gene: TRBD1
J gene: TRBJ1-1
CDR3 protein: ASSRGQGNTEAF

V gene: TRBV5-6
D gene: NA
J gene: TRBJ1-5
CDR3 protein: ASSLRSGNQPQH

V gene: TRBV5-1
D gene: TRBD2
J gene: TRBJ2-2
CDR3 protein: ASSLLAGAGELF

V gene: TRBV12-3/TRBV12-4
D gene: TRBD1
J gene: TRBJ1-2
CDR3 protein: ASSFPGGHGYT

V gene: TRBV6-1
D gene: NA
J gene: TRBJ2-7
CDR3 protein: ASSEGLAHSSYEQY

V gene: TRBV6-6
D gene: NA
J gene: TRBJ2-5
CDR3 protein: ASMRLARQETQY

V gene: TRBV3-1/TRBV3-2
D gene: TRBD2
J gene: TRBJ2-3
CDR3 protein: ASSLAGSTDTQY

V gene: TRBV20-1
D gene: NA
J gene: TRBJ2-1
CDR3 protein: SASVWGGEQF

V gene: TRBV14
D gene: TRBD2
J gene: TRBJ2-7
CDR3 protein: ASSQVAGRIPYEQY

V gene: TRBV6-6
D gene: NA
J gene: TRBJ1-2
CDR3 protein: ASVTGANYGYT

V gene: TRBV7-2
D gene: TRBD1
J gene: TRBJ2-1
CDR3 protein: ASSPFTTGAHSRF

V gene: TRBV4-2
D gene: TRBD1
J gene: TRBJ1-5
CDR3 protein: ASSQETRTGGRYQPQH

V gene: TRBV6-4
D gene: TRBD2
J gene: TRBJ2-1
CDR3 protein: ASSDSRWTSGGRNNEQF

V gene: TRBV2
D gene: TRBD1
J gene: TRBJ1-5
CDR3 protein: ASSADRGHQPQH

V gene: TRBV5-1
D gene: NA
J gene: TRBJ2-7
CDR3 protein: ASSLGQARGEQY

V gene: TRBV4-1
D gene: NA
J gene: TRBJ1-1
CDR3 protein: ASSYRVNTEAF

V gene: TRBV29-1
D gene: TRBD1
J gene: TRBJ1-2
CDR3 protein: SAKNRGRAGYT

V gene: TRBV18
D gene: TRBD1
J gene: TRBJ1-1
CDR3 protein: ASSPSQGGNTEAF

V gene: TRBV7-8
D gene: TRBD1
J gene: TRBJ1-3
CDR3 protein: ASSYRQGLTIY

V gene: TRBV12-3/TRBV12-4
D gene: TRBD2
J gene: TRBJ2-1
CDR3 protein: ATRGRTREQF

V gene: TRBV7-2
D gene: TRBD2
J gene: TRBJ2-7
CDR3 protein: ASSLWTSGGLYEQY